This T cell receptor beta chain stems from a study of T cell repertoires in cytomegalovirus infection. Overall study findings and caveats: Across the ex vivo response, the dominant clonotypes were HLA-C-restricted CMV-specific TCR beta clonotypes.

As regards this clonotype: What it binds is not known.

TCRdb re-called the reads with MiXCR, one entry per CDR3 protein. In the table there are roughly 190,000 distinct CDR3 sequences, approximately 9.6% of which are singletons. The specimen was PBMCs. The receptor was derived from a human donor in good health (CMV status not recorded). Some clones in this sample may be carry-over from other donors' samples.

This CDR3 reads CASSRTGVSYNEQFF. Here the CDR3 DNA reads TGTGCCAGCAGCCGTACAGGGGTTTCGTACAATGAGCAGTTCTTC. The V call is TRBV7-2, the J call TRBJ2-1; 7 nucleotides align to TRBD1. This CDR3 region has 15 residues. Germline V gene sequence: CDR1 SGHTA, CDR2 FQGNSA. V lost 5 bases, J lost 4 bases, and 8 bases stayed unmatched.